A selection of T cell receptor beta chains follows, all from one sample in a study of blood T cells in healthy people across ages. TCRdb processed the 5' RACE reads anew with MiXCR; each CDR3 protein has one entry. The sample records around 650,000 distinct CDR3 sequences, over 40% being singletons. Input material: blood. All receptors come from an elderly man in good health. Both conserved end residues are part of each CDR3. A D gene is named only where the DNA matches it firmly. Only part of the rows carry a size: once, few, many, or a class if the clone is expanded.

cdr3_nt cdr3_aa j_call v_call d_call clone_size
TGCGCCAGCAGCCAAACTTTCAGGGGGCGAGGCTACACCTTC CASSQTFRGRGYTF TRBJ1-2 TRBV4-3 TRBD1 many
TGTGCCAGCAGCTCCTTTAGCAGCGAAGCCAAAAACATTCAGTACTTC CASSSFSSEAKNIQYF TRBJ2-4 TRBV28 . .
TGTGCCAGCGGAGCCGGGGGGTACTCCGGCTACACCTTC CASGAGGYSGYTF TRBJ1-2 TRBV12-3/TRBV12-4 . few
TGTGCCAGCAGTTTAGATTTCAGATCCGAGCAGTACTTC CASSLDFRSEQYF TRBJ2-7 TRBV28 . .
TGTGCCAGCAGTGAAGTGGGACGCAGGGCATCCGAGCAGTACTTC CASSEVGRRASEQYF TRBJ2-7 TRBV6-1 . .
TGTGCCAGCAGCTGGAAAGCGGGACTAGCGGGGGGGAGCTCCTACAATGAGCAGTTCTTC CASSWKAGLAGGSSYNEQFF TRBJ2-1 TRBV7-9 TRBD2 .
TGTGCCAGCAGACCGGACAATATGAACACCGGGGAGCTGTTTTTT CASRPDNMNTGELFF TRBJ2-2 TRBV7-2 . .
TGTGCCAGCATCGGGGGGGGCTACGAGCAGTACTTC CASIGGGYEQYF TRBJ2-7 TRBV28 TRBD2 few
TGTGCCAGCAGCGTAGGGCAGGGGTATAGCACAGATACGCAGTATTTT CASSVGQGYSTDTQYF TRBJ2-3 TRBV9 . .
TGCGCCAGCAGCCAAGATAGGGCAGGGAGACAATGCAAAAACATTCAGTACTTC CASSQDRAGRQCKNIQYF TRBJ2-4 TRBV4-3 . .
TGCAGCGTTGAGTGGTTCGGGGACGAGCGGTACTTC CSVEWFGDERYF TRBJ2-5 TRBV29-1 . .
TGTGCCAGCTGCAAATCGGGGTCCCGGGGGGGCGAGCAGTACTTC CASCKSGSRGGEQYF TRBJ2-7 TRBV12-3/TRBV12-4 TRBD2 .
TGCGCCAGCAGCTTGGCCGGGACGGCGAACACCGGGGAGCTGTTTTTT CASSLAGTANTGELFF TRBJ2-2 TRBV5-1 . .
TGTGCCTGGAAAACCCCCTCCTACGAGCAGTACTTC CAWKTPSYEQYF TRBJ2-7 TRBV30 . few
TGCGCCAGCAGCTCATCGACAGCAACTAATGAAAAACTGTTTTTT CASSSSTATNEKLFF TRBJ1-4 TRBV5-1 . many
TGTGCCAGTAGTAGAGACCACTACAATGAGCAGTTCTTC CASSRDHYNEQFF TRBJ2-1 TRBV19 . .
TGTGCCAGCACCCCCGGAAGACGGACAGGGGGCAATGAGCAGTTCTTC CASTPGRRTGGNEQFF TRBJ2-1 TRBV7-2 TRBD1 .
TGCAGTGCTAGAGGGACACCATCCTCCTACGAGCAGTACTTC CSARGTPSSYEQYF TRBJ2-7 TRBV20-1 . .
TGCGCCAGCAGCCAAGAACACTCGGGACATCTAGCCAAAAACATTCAGTACTTC CASSQEHSGHLAKNIQYF TRBJ2-4 TRBV4-1 . few
TGCAGTGCTTTAACCGGGACTAGCAATGTGGACGAGCAGTTCTTC CSALTGTSNVDEQFF TRBJ2-1 TRBV20-1 TRBD2 few
TGTGACAGCAGGCAAAACCGGGACACCTATGGCTACACCTTC CDSRQNRDTYGYTF TRBJ1-2 TRBV6-1 . .
TGCGACAGCAGCCAAGAGGCAGGGATCTATGGCTACACCTTC CDSSQEAGIYGYTF TRBJ1-2 TRBV4-3 . once
TGCGCCAGCAGCCAAGAGGGGGGACAGGGATTGCACGAGCAGTACTTC CASSQEGGQGLHEQYF TRBJ2-7 TRBV4-3 TRBD1 many
TGTGCCAGCAGTCCCGGGACAGGGAATCGCTACGAGCAGTACTTC CASSPGTGNRYEQYF TRBJ2-7 TRBV28 TRBD1 many
TGTGCCAGCAACCTCGGCCTGGGGGACATTCAGTACTTC CASNLGLGDIQYF TRBJ2-4 TRBV9 . .
TGTGCCAGCAAGTGGGAGACAGGGAACCAAGAGACCCAGTACTTC CASKWETGNQETQYF TRBJ2-5 TRBV2 TRBD1 .
TGCGCCAGCAGCCAGGTCACAGGGACTAATGAAAAACTGTTTTTT CASSQVTGTNEKLFF TRBJ1-4 TRBV4-3 . .
TGTGCCAGCCGTGAGGCGGGCCGGGCCTATGGCTACACCTTC CASREAGRAYGYTF TRBJ1-2 TRBV7-2 . once
TGTGCCAGCAGTTACCGATTCCAGGGGTCCTATGGCTACACCTTC CASSYRFQGSYGYTF TRBJ1-2 TRBV12-3/TRBV12-4 . .
TGTGCCAGCAGTTACTCTAGCGGGGGCCCGGCTTCCCAGTACTTC CASSYSSGGPASQYF TRBJ2-5 TRBV6-5 TRBD2 .
TGTGCCAGCAGCCAGGACTACCGGTACGAGCAGTACTTC CASSQDYRYEQYF TRBJ2-7 TRBV11-2 . .
TGTGCCAGCAGTTACGCCCGGAGCTATGGCTACACCTTC CASSYARSYGYTF TRBJ1-2 TRBV6-5 . few
TGCAGCGTTGTAGGGGGCTCTGGAAACACCATATATTTT CSVVGGSGNTIYF TRBJ1-3 TRBV29-1 . .
TGTGCCAGCAGTCGGGGGGGCCAGCCCCAGCATTTT CASSRGGQPQHF TRBJ1-5 TRBV12-3/TRBV12-4 . .
TGCGCCAGCAGCTTCGAAAGGGAGAAAGAGACCCAGTACTTC CASSFEREKETQYF TRBJ2-5 TRBV5-1 . .
TGTGCCAGTAGTACCGGACGGGGTGGGCAAGAGACCCAGTACTTC CASSTGRGGQETQYF TRBJ2-5 TRBV19 . .
TGCAGTGCTAGCCCTAGCGGAGCCTCTAGCACAGATACGCAGTATTTT CSASPSGASSTDTQYF TRBJ2-3 TRBV20-1 TRBD2 few
TGTGCCAGCAGCGTAACCGGTGGGGGCAACAATGAGCAGTTCTTC CASSVTGGGNNEQFF TRBJ2-1 TRBV9 . few
TGTGCCAGCAGCCGACAGGGGGTTAAATACGAGCAGTACTTC CASSRQGVKYEQYF TRBJ2-7 TRBV5-4 TRBD1 .
TGTGCCAGCAGCAAGATCGGGACCGAGGTCCGGGAGACCCAGTACTTC CASSKIGTEVRETQYF TRBJ2-5 TRBV5-4 . .
TGTGCCAGCAGCGTAGGAGGGGGCCAAGAGACCCAGTACTTC CASSVGGGQETQYF TRBJ2-5 TRBV9 . few